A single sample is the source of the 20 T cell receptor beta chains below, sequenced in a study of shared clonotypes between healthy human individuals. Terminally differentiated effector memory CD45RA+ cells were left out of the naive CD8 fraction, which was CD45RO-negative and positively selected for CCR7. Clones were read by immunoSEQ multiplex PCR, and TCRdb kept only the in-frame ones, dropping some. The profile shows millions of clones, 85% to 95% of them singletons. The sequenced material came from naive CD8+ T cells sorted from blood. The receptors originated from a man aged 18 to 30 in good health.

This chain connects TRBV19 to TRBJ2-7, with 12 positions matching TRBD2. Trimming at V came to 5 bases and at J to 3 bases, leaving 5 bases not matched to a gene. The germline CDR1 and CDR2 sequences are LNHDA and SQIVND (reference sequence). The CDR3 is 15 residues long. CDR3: CASSPRTSGVYEQYF. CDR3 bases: TGTGCCAGTAGTCCCCGGACTAGCGGGGTCTACGAGCAGTACTTC.

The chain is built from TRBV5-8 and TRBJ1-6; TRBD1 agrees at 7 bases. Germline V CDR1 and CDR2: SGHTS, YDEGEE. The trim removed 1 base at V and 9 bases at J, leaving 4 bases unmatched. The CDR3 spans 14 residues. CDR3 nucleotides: TGTGCCAGCAGCTTGTCAGGGGGAGGTTCACCCCTCCACTTT. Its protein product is CASSLSGGGSPLHF.

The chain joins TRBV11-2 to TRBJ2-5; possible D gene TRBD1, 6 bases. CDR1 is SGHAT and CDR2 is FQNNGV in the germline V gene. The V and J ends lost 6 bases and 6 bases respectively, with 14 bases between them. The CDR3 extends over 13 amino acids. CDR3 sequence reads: CASSFTGLKTQYF. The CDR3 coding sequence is TGTGCCAGCAGTTTCACAGGGTTGAAGACCCAGTACTTC.

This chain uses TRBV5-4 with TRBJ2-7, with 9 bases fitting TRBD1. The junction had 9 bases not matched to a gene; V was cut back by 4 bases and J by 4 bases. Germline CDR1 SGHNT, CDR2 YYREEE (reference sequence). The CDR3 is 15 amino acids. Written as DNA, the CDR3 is TGTGCCAGCAGCCCCGCCGGGACAGGGTGGTACGAGCAGTACTTC. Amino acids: CASSPAGTGWYEQYF.

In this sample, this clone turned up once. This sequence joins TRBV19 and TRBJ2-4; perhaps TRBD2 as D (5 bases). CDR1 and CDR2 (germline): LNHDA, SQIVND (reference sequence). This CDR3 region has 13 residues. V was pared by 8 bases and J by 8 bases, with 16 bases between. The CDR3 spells CASRRHLGDIQYF. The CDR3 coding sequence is TGTGCCAGTCGACGTCACTTGGGAGACATTCAGTACTTC.

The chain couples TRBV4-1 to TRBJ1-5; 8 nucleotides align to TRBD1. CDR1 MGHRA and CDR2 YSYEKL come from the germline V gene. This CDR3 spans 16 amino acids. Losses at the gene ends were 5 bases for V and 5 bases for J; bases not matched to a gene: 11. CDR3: CASSFRTGSEYQPQHF. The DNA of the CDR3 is TGCGCCAGCAGCTTCCGGACAGGGTCGGAATATCAGCCCCAGCATTTT.

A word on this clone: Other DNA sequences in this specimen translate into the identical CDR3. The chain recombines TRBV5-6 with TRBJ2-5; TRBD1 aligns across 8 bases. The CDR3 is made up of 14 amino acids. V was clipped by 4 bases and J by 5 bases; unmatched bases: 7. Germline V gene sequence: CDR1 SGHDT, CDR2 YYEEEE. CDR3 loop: CASSLGQGLETQYF. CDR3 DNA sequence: TGTGCCAGCAGCCTTGGACAGGGCTTGGAGACCCAGTACTTC.

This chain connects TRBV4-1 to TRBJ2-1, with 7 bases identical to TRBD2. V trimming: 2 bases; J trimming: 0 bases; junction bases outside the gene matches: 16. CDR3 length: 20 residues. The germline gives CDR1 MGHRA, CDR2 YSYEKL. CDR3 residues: CASSQHGLEEVTRSYNEQFF. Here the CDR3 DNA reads TGCGCCAGCAGCCAACACGGACTAGAGGAGGTGACGCGCTCCTACAATGAGCAGTTCTTC.

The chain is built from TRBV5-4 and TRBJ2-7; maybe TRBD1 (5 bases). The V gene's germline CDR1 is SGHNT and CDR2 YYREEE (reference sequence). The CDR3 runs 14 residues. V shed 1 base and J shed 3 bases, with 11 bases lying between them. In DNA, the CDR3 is TGTGCCAGCAGCTTGTTAGGGGATGGCTACGAGCAGTACTTC. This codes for CASSLLGDGYEQYF.

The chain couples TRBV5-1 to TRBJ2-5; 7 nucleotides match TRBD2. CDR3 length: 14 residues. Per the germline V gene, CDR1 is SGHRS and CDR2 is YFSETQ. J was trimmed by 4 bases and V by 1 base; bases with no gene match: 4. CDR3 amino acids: CASSLMGGRETQYF. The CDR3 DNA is TGCGCCAGCAGCTTGATGGGGGGGAGAGAGACCCAGTACTTC.

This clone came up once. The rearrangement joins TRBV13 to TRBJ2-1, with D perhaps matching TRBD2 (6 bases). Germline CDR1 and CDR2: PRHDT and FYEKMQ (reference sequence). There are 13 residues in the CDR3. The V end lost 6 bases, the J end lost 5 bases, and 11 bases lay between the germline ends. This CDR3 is CASRGGGDNEQFF. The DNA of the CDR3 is TGTGCCAGCAGAGGCGGCGGGGACAATGAGCAGTTCTTC.

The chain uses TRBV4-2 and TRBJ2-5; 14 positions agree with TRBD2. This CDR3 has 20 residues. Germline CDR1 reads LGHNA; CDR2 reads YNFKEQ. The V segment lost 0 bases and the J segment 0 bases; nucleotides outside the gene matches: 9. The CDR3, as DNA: TGTGCCAGCAGCCAAGATGGAGGGACTAGCGGGGGAACCTACCAAGAGACCCAGTACTTC. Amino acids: CASSQDGGTSGGTYQETQYF.

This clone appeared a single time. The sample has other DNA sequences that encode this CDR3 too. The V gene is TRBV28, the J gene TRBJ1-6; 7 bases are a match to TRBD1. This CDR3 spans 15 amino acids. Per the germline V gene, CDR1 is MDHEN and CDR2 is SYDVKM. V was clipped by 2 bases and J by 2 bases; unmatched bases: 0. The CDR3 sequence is CASSLRGPYNSPLHF. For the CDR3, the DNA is TGTGCCAGCAGTTTAAGGGGGCCCTATAATTCACCCCTCCACTTT.

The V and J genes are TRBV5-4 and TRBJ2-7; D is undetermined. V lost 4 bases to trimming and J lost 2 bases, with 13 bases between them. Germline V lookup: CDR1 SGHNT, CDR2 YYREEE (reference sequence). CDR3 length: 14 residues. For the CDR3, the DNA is TGTGCCAGCAGCGGCGGTGGCTCGGCCTACGAGCAGTACTTC. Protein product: CASSGGGSAYEQYF.

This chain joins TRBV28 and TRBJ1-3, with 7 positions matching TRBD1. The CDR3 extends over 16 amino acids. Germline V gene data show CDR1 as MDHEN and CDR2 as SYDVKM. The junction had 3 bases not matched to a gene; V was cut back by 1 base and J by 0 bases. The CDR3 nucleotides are TGTGCCAGCAGTTTATACGGGGACAGCTCTGGAAACACCATATATTTT. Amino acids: CASSLYGDSSGNTIYF.

CDR3 nucleotides: TGTGCCAGCAGCCCCCCGGTAGCACGAACCGGGGAGCTGTTTTTT. It is translated as CASSPPVARTGELFF. The V call is TRBV7-8, the J call TRBJ2-2; the D is unclear. This CDR3 comprises 15 residues. V lost 5 bases to trimming and J lost 5 bases, with 15 bases between them. Looked up from germline, CDR1 is SGHVS and CDR2 is FQNEAQ. Combining the CDR3 with reference TRBV7-8 and TRBJ2-2 gives the whole variable domain GAGVSQSPRYKVAKRGQDVALRCDPISGHVSLFWYQQALGQGPEFLTYFQNEAQLDKSGLPSDRFFAERPEGSVSTLKIQRTQQEDSAVYLCASSPPVARTGELFFGEGSRLTVL.

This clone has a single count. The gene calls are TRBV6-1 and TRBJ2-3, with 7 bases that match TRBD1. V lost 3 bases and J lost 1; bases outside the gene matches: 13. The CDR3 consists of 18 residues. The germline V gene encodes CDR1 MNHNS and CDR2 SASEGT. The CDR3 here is CASSDPGTAEARTDTQYF. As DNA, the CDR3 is TGTGCCAGCAGTGACCCGGGGACAGCGGAGGCACGCACAGATACGCAGTATTTT.

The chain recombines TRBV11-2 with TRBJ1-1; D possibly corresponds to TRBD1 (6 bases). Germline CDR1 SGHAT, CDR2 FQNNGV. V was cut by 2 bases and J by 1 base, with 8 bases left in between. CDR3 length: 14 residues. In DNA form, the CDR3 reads TGTGCCAGCAGCTTAAGGGGGGGGAACACTGAAGCTTTCTTT. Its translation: CASSLRGGNTEAFF.

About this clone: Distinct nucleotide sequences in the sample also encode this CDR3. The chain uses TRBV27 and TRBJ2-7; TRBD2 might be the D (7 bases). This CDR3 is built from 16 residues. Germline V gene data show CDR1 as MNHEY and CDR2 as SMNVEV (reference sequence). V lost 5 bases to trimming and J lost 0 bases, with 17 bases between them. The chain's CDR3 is CASSPSAGHSSYEQYF. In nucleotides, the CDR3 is TGTGCCAGCAGTCCCTCAGCGGGACACAGCTCCTACGAGCAGTACTTC.

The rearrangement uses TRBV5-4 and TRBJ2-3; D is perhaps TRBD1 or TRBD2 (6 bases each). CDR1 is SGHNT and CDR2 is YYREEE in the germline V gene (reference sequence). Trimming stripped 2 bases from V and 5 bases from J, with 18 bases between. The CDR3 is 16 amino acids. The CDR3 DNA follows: TGTGCCAGCAGCTTTGGGCTTGGGGGGCGCGAAGATACGCAGTATTTT. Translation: CASSFGLGGREDTQYF.